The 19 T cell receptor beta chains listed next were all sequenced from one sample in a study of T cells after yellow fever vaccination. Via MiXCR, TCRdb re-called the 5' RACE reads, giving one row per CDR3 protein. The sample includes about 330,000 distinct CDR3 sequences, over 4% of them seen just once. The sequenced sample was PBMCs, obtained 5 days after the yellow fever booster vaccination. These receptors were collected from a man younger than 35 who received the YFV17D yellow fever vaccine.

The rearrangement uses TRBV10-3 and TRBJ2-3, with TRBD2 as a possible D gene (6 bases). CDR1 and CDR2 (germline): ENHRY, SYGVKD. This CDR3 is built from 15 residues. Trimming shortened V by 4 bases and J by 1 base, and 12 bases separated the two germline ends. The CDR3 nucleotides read TGTGCCATCAGTGTCGGACTAACACGCACAGATACGCAGTATTTT. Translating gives CAISVGLTRTDTQYF.

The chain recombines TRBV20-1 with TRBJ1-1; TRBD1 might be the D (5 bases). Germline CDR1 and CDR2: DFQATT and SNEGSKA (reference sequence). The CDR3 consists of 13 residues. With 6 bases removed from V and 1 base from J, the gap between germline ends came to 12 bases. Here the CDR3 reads CSAPGLRNTEAFF. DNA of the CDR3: TGCAGTGCGCCAGGGTTGAGGAACACTGAAGCTTTCTTT.

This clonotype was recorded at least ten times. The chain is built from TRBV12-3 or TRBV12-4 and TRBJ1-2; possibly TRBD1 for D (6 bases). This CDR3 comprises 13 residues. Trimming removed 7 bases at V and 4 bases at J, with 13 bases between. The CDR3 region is CASTPGGGYGYTF. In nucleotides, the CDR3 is TGTGCCAGCACTCCCGGGGGCGGCTATGGCTACACCTTC.

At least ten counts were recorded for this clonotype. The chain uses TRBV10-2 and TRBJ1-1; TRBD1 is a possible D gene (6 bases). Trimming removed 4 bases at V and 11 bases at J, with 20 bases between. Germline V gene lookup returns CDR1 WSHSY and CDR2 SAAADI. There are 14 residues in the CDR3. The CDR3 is CASSVQSGVHEAFF. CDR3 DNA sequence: TGCGCCAGCAGTGTTCAATCAGGGGTTCATGAGGCTTTCTTT.

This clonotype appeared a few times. The CDR3 loop reads CATSRARAGTEAFF. The CDR3 DNA sequence: TGTGCCACCAGCAGAGCCCGGGCGGGGACTGAAGCTTTCTTT. J is TRBJ1-1 and V is TRBV15; D is unclear. The germline CDR1 and CDR2 sequences are LNHNV and YYDKDF (reference sequence). Trimming took 1 base from V and 5 from J, leaving 11 bases between them. The CDR3 length is 14 residues.

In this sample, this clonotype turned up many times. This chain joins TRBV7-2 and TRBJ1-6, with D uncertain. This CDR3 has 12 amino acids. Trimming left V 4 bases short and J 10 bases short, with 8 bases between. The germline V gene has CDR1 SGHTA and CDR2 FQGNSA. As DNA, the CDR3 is TGTGCCAGCAGCTCTCCGTGGTCACCCCTCCACTTT. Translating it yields CASSSPWSPLHF.

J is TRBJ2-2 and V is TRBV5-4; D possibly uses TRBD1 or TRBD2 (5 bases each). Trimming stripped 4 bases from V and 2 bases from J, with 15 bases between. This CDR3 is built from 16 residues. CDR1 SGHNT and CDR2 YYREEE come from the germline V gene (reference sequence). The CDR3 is CASSGTGTVNTGELFF. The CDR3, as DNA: TGTGCCAGCAGCGGGACCGGGACGGTCAACACCGGGGAGCTGTTTTTT.

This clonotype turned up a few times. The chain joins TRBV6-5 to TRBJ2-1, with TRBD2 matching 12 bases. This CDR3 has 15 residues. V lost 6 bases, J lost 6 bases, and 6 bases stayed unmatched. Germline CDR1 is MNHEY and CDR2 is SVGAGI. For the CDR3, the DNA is TGTGCCAGCAGCCGGCTAGCGGGGGGGACCAATGAGCAGTTCTTC. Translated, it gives CASSRLAGGTNEQFF.

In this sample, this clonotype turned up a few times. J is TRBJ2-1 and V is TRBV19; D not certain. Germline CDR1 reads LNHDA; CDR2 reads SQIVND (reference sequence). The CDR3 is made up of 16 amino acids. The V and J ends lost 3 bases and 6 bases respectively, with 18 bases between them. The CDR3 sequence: CASSISLTPLSNEQFF. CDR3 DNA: TGTGCCAGTAGTATTAGCCTTACCCCGCTGAGCAATGAGCAGTTCTTC.

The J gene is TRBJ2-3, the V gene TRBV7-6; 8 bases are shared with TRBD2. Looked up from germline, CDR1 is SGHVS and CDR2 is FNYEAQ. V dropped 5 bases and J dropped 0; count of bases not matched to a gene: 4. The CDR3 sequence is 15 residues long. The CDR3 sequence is CASSITSGSTDTQYF. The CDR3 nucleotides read TGTGCCAGCAGCATAACTAGCGGAAGCACAGATACGCAGTATTTT. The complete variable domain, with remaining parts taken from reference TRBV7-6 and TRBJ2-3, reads GAGVSQSPRYKVTKRGQDVALRCDPISGHVSLYWYRQALGQGPEFLTYFNYEAQQDKSGLPNDRFSAERPEGSISTLTIQRTEQRDSAMYRCASSITSGSTDTQYFGPGTRLTVL.

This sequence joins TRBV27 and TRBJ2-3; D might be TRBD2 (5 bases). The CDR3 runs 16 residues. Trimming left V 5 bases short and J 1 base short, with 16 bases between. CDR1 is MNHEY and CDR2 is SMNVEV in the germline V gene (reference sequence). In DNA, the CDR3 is TGTGCCAGCAGTCCCGGGGTCTCAACCGGCACAGATACGCAGTATTTT. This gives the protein CASSPGVSTGTDTQYF.

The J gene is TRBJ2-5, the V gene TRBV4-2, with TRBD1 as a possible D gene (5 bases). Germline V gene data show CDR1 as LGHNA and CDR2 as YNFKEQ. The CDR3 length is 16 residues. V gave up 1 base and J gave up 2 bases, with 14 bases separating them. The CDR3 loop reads CASSQVSGIGQETQYF. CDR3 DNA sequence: TGTGCCAGCAGCCAAGTCTCAGGGATTGGGCAAGAGACCCAGTACTTC.

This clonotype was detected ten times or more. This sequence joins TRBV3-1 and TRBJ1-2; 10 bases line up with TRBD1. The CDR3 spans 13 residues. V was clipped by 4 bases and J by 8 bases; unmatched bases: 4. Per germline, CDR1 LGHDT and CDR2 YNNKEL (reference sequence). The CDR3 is CASSLGQGVGYTF. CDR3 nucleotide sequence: TGTGCCAGCAGCCTCGGACAGGGGGTAGGCTACACCTTC.

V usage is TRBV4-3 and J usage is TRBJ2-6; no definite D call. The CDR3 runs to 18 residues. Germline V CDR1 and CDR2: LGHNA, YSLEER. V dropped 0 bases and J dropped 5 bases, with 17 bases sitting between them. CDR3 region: CASSQDRVDLGRANVLTF. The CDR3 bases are TGCGCCAGCAGCCAAGATCGTGTAGACCTGGGGAGGGCCAACGTCCTGACTTTC.

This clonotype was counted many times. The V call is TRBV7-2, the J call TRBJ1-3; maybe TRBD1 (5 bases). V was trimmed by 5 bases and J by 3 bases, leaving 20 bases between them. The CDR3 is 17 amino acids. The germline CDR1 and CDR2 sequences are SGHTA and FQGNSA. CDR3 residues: CASSRQLGATFGNTIYF. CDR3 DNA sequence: TGTGCCAGCAGCCGCCAATTAGGGGCCACATTTGGAAACACCATATATTTT.

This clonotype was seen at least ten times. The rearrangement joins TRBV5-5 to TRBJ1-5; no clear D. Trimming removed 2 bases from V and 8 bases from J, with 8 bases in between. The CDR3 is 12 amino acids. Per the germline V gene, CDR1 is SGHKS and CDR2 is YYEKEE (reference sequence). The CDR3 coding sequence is TGTGCCAGCAGCTTCGGCTCCAAGCCCCAGCATTTT. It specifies CASSFGSKPQHF.

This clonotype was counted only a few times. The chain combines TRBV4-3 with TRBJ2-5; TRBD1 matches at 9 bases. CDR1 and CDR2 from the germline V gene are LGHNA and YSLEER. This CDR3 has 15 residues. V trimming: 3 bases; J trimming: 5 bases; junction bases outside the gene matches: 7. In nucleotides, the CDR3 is TGCGCCAGCAGCCAGGGTACAGGGGGCGGGGAGACCCAGTACTTC. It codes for CASSQGTGGGETQYF.

CDR3 protein: CASSVGGAGSGETQYF. CDR3 DNA sequence: TGCGCCAGCAGCGTAGGGGGCGCCGGTTCAGGAGAGACCCAGTACTTC. This rearrangement joins TRBV5-1 to TRBJ2-5; 7 bases align to TRBD1. Germline V gene data show CDR1 as SGHRS and CDR2 as YFSETQ. There are 16 residues in the CDR3. Unmatched junction bases numbered 13, after V lost 4 bases and J lost 4 bases.

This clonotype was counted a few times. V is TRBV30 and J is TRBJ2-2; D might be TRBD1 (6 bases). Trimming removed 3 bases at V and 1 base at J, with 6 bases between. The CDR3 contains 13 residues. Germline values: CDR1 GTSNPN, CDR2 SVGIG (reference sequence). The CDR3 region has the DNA TGTGCCTGGAGGGGACAGAACACCGGGGAGCTGTTTTTT. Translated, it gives CAWRGQNTGELFF.